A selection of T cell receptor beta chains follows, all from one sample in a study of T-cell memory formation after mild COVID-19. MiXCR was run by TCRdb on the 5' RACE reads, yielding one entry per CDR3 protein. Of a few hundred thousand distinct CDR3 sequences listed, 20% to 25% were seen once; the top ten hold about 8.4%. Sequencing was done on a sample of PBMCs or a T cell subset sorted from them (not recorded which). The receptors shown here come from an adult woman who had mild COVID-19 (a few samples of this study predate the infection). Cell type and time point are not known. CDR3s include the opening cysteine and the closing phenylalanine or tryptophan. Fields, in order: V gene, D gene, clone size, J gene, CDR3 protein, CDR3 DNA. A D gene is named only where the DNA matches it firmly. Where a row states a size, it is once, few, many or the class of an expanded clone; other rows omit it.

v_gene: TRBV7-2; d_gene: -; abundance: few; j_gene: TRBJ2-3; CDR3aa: CASSAGLATDTQYF; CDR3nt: TGTGCCAGCAGCGCCGGCTTAGCGACAGATACGCAGTATTTT
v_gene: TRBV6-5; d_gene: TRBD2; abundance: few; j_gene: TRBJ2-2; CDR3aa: CASTSAGGPLGELFF; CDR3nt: TGTGCCAGCACCTCTGCGGGAGGGCCTCTCGGGGAGCTGTTTTTT
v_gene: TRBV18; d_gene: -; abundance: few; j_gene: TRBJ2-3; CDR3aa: CASSPLGTLTDTQYF; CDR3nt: TGTGCCAGCTCACCACTCGGGACTCTCACAGATACGCAGTATTTT
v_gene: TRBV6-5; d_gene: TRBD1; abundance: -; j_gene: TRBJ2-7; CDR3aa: CASRQGARLGEGYF; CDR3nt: TGTGCCAGCAGACAGGGGGCTCGCCTCGGAGAGGGGTACTTC
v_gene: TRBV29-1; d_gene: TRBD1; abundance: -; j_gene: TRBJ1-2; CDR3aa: CSGTTGTGYTF; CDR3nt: TGCAGCGGGACGACAGGGACTGGCTACACCTTC
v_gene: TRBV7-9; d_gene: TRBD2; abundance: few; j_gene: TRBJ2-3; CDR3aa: CASSLLAAGADTQYF; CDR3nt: TGTGCCAGCAGCTTACTGGCGGCGGGGGCAGATACGCAGTATTTT
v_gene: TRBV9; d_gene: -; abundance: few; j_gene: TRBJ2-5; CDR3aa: CASSDSGATRETQYF; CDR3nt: TGTGCCAGCAGCGACTCGGGGGCGACCCGGGAGACCCAGTACTTC
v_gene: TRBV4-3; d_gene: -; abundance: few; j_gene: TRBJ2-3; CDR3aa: CASSPTLAGIGTDTQYF; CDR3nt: TGCGCCAGCAGCCCGACTTTGGCGGGAATTGGGACAGATACGCAGTATTTT
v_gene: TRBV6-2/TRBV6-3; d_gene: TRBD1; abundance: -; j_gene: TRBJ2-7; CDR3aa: CASGTGAHEQYF; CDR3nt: TGTGCCAGCGGGACAGGGGCTCACGAGCAGTACTTC
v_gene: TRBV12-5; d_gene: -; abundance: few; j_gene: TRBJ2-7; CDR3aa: CASGLVNEQYF; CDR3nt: TGTGCTAGTGGTTTGGTAAACGAGCAGTACTTC
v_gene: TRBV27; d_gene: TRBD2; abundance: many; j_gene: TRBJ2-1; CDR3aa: CASSRRGSGRGNEQFF; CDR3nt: TGTGCCAGCTCTCGGAGGGGTAGCGGGAGAGGCAATGAGCAGTTCTTC
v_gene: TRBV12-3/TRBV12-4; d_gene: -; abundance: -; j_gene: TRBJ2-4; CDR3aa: CASSPRTLGAKNIQYF; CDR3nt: TGTGCCAGCAGTCCTCGGACACTCGGGGCCAAAAACATTCAGTACTTC
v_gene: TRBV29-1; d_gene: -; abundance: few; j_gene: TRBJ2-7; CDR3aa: CSAQPRSSYEQYF; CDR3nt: TGCAGCGCCCAGCCCCGAAGCTCCTACGAGCAGTACTTC
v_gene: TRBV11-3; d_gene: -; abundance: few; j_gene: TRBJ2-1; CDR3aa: CASSLDLMSGAVSYEQFF; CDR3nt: TGTGCCAGCAGCTTAGATCTAATGTCGGGGGCTGTTAGCTATGAGCAGTTCTTC
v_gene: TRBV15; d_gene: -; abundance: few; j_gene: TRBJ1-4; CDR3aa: CATTSWGDNEKLFF; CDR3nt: TGTGCCACCACCTCATGGGGGGATAATGAAAAACTGTTTTTT
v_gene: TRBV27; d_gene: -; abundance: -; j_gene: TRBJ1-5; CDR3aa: CASSQDFRGSNQPQHF; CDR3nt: TGTGCCAGCAGTCAAGATTTCCGGGGAAGCAATCAGCCCCAGCATTTT
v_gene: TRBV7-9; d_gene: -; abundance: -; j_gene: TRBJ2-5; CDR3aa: CASSLGNSGGETQYF; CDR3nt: TGTGCCAGCAGCTTGGGCAATAGCGGTGGAGAGACCCAGTACTTC
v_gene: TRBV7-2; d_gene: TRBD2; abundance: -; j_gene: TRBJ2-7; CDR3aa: CASSLAWSSGYSYEQYF; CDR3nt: TGTGCCAGCAGCTTAGCGTGGTCTAGCGGGTACTCCTACGAGCAGTACTTC
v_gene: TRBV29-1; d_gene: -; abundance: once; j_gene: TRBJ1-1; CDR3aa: CSVFHLNTEAFF; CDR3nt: TGCAGCGTTTTCCACCTGAACACTGAAGCTTTCTTT
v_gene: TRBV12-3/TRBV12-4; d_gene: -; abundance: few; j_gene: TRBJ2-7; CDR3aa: CASSLISALLTPYEQYF; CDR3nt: TGTGCCAGCAGTTTAATCAGTGCACTTCTTACTCCCTACGAGCAGTACTTC
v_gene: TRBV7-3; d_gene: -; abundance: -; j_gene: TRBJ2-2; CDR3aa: CASSLNSPGAGSGELFF; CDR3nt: TGTGCCAGCAGCTTAAATTCCCCGGGTGCGGGGTCTGGGGAGCTGTTTTTT
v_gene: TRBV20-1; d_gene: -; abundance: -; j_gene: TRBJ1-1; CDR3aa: CSARDFIRGEAFF; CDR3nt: TGCAGTGCTAGAGATTTTATCCGGGGTGAAGCTTTCTTT
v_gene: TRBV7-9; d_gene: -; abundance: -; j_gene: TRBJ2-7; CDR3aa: CASSLTTGDHEQYF; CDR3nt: TGTGCCAGCAGCTTGACCACTGGGGACCACGAGCAGTACTTC
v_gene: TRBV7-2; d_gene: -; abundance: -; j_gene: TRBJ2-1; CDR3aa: CASTLTFPPVPNEQFF; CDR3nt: TGTGCCAGCACCCTTACATTCCCGCCAGTCCCCAATGAGCAGTTCTTC
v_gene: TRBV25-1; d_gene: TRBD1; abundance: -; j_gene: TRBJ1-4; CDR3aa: CASSDADRETNEKLFF; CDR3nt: TGTGCCAGCAGTGACGCAGACAGGGAGACTAATGAAAAACTGTTTTTT
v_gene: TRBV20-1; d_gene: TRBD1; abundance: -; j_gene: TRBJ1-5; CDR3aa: CSAEGATGGDDQPQHF; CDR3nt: TGCAGTGCGGAGGGGGCGACAGGGGGCGACGATCAGCCCCAGCATTTT
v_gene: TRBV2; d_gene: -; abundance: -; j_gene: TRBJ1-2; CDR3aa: CASRAERAHGYTF; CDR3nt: TGTGCCAGCAGGGCCGAGAGGGCACATGGCTACACCTTC
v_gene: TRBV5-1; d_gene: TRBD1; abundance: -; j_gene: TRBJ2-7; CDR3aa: CAEGQEPGEQYF; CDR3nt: TGCGCTGAGGGACAGGAGCCTGGGGAGCAGTACTTC
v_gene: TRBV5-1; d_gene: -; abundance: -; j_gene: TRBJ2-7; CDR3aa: CASSFAPGFTAYEQYF; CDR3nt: TGCGCCAGCAGCTTTGCCCCCGGTTTTACGGCCTACGAGCAGTACTTC
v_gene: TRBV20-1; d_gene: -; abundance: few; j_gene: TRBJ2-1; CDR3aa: CSALTNNEQFF; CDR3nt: TGCAGTGCTTTGACTAACAATGAGCAGTTCTTC
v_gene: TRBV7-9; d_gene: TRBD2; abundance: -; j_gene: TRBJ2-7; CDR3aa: CASSPPGTSDYEQYF; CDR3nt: TGTGCCAGCAGCCCCCCGGGAACTAGCGACTACGAGCAGTACTTC
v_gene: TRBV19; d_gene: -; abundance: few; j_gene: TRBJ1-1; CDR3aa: CASSGGARGTEAFF; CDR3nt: TGTGCCAGTAGTGGTGGGGCGCGAGGCACTGAAGCTTTCTTT
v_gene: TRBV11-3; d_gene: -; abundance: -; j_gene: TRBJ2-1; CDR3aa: CAILSDNEQFF; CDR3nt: TGTGCCATCCTTTCAGACAATGAGCAGTTCTTC
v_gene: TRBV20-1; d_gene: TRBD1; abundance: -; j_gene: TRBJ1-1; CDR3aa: CSARDRDRGSGTEAFF; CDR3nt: TGCAGTGCTAGAGATCGGGACAGGGGTTCTGGGACTGAAGCTTTCTTT
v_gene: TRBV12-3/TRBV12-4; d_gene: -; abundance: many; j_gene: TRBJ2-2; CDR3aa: CASSLNGVNTGELFF; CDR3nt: TGTGCCAGCAGTTTAAACGGGGTAAACACCGGGGAGCTGTTTTTT
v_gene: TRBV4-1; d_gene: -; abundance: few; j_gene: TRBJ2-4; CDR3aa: CASSQDRPQGNIQYF; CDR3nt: TGCGCCAGCAGCCAAGATCGTCCACAGGGAAACATTCAGTACTTC
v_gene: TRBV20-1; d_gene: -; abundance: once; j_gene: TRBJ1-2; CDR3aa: CSGTYYGYTF; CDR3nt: TGCAGTGGGACCTACTATGGCTACACCTTC
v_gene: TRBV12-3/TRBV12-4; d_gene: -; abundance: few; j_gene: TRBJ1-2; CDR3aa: CASSIGTSYGYTF; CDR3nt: TGTGCCAGCAGTATCGGGACCAGCTATGGCTACACCTTC
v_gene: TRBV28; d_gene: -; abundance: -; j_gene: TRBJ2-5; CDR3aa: CASRKDQGKETQYF; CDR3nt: TGTGCCAGCAGGAAAGATCAGGGAAAAGAGACCCAGTACTTC
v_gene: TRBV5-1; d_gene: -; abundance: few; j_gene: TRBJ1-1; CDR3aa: CASSEEVGLTEAFF; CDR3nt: TGCGCCAGCAGCGAAGAGGTCGGGTTAACTGAAGCTTTCTTT
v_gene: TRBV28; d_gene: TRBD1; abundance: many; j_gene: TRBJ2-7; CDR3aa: CASSLSIGQGISYEQYF; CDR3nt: TGTGCCAGCAGTTTATCGATAGGACAGGGAATCTCTTACGAGCAGTACTTC
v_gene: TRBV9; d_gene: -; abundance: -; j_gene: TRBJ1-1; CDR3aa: CASSGDPWGGTEAFF; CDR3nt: TGTGCCAGCAGCGGGGACCCGTGGGGCGGGACTGAAGCTTTCTTT
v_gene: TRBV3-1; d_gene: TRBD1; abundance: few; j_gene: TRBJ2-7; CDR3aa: CASSSGTGDKQYF; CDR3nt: TGTGCCAGCAGCTCAGGGACAGGAGATAAGCAGTACTTC
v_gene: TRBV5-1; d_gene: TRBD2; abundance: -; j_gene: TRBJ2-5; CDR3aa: CASSLGSLAGQETQYF; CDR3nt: TGCGCCAGCAGCTTGGGTTCACTAGCGGGACAAGAGACCCAGTACTTC
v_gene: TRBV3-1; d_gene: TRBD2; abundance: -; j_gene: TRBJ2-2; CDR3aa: CASSPDGLGSTGELFF; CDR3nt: TGTGCCAGCAGCCCCGACGGACTAGGGTCCACCGGGGAGCTGTTTTTT
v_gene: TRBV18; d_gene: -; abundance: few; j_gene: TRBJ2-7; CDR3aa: CASSPTQEDPKYF; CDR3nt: TGTGCCAGCTCACCGACCCAGGAAGACCCGAAGTACTTC
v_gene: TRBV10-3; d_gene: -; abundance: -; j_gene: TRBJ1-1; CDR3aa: CAISPLTGMNTEAFF; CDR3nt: TGTGCCATCAGTCCATTAACAGGTATGAACACTGAAGCTTTCTTT
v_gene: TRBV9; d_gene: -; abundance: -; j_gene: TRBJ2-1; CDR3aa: CASSVAPGGAMEREQFF; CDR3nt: TGTGCCAGCAGCGTAGCCCCGGGTGGGGCGATGGAGCGTGAGCAGTTCTTC
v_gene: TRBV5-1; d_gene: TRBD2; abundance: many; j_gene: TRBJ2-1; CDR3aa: CASSDRYGTSGRRRHNEQFF; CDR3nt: TGCGCCAGCAGCGATCGTTACGGGACTAGCGGGAGGCGGCGTCACAATGAGCAGTTCTTC
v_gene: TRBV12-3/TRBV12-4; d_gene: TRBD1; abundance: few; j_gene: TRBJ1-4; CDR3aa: CASSFGTGGLGGFNEKLFF; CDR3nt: TGTGCCAGCAGTTTCGGGACAGGGGGCCTCGGTGGATTCAATGAAAAACTGTTTTTT
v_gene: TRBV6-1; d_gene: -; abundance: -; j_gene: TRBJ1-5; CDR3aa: CASEGYSNQPQHF; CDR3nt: TGTGCCAGCGAGGGATATAGCAATCAGCCCCAGCATTTT
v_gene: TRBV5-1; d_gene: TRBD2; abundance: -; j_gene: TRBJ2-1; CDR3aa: CASSASWRGDNNEQFF; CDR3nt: TGCGCCAGCAGCGCTTCATGGCGGGGGGATAACAATGAGCAGTTCTTC
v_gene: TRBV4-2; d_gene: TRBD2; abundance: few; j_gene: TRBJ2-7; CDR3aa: CASSQGRTSGRSEQYF; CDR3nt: TGTGCCAGCAGCCAAGGGAGGACTAGCGGGAGAAGCGAGCAGTACTTC
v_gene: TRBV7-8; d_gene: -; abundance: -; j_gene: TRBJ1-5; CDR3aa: CASSLASGGNQPQHF; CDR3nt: TGTGCCAGCAGCTTAGCGTCCGGGGGGAATCAGCCCCAGCATTTT